Listed here is a single T cell receptor (beta chain). These data come from a study of OX40 agonist ivuxolimab in advanced cancers. TCRdb's copy holds only in-frame clones and misses some; the assay was immunoSEQ multiplex PCR. The sample lists tens of thousands of clones; approximately 81% were seen once. V was pared by 1 base and J by 7 bases, with 13 bases between. This CDR3 is 14 amino acids long. Looked up from germline, CDR1 is SEHNR and CDR2 is FQNEAQ (reference sequence). This chain uses TRBV7-9 with TRBJ1-2; no firm D call. This sample comprised CD4+ or CD8+ T cells sorted from blood, obtained in a trial of the OX40 agonist ivuxolimab. The origin of this receptor is an adult with an advanced solid tumor such as melanoma, head and neck, liver or kidney cancer. CDR3 coding DNA: TGTGCCAGCAGCTTAGAGGGAGGGTTTGGTGGCTACACCTTC. Protein: CASSLEGGFGGYTF.